The clone carrying this T cell receptor beta chain is a singleton in its sample. These data belong to a study of blood T cell repertoires in COVID-19. Turning to the study itself: Whether acute or convalescent, the COVID-19 samples came from the United States, Italy and Spain. Sources were T cells, B-cell-depleted T cells, or PBMCs; the material itself was cDNA or gDNA.

The V segment lost 3 bases and the J segment 5 bases; nucleotides outside the gene matches: 2. Germline V CDR1 and CDR2: LNHDA, SQIVND (reference sequence). The CDR3 consists of 14 residues. Measured with immunoSEQ multiplex PCR; TCRdb has only the in-frame clones, and not every one. The table has about 250,000 clones, roughly 86% seen once. This chain joins TRBV19 and TRBJ2-5; 11 nucleotides match TRBD2. The specimen was peripheral blood. The TCR originated in a woman aged 55-70 years who had recovered from COVID-19. For the CDR3, the DNA is TGTGCCAGTAGTATGAGGACTAGCGGGGAGACCCAGTACTTC. As protein: CASSMRTSGETQYF.